These 32 T cell receptor beta chains share one sample of origin, sequenced in a study of blood T cell repertoires in COVID-19. Repertoires were generated with immunoSEQ multiplex PCR, while TCRdb's copy carries only in-frame clones and drops some. This sample has about 220,000 clones, with approximately 80% found just once. Sequencing input: peripheral blood. These receptors all stem from a human donor in a cohort sampled during active COVID-19.

V and J are TRBV27 and TRBJ2-7; a weak D match, TRBD1 (6 bases). The CDR3 sequence is 15 residues long. Germline-derived CDR1 and CDR2 are MNHEY and SMNVEV (reference sequence). Trimming pared 5 bases from V and 1 base from J, leaving 15 bases between. CDR3 sequence: CASSNKPGQSYEQYF. CDR3 DNA: TGTGCCAGCAGTAATAAACCGGGACAATCCTACGAGCAGTACTTC.

The V call is TRBV27, the J call TRBJ2-1; 10 bases fit TRBD2. This CDR3 region has 16 residues. V was clipped by 3 bases and J by 8 bases; unmatched bases: 10. Germline CDR1 and CDR2: MNHEY and SMNVEV (reference sequence). The CDR3 nucleotides read TGTGCCAGCAGTTTTCACACAGCGGGAGGGCCGGATGAGCAGTTCTTC. Protein sequence: CASSFHTAGGPDEQFF.

V is TRBV3-1 (or the pseudogene TRBV3-2) and J is TRBJ1-3; possible D gene TRBD1, 5 bases. Germline CDR1 LGHDT, CDR2 YNNKEL (reference sequence). Trimming cost V 1 base and J 11 bases, with 12 bases left between them. The CDR3 covers 13 residues. This CDR3 is CASSQGFRGSIYF. The CDR3 bases are TGTGCCAGCAGCCAAGGGTTTAGGGGTTCCATATATTTT.

This sequence joins TRBV20-1 and TRBJ2-1, with D tentatively TRBD2 (5 bases). The germline V gene has CDR1 DFQATT and CDR2 SNEGSKA (reference sequence). This CDR3 spans 11 amino acids. Trimming removed 5 bases from V and 6 bases from J, with 8 bases in between. This CDR3 reads CSAGLANEQFF. The CDR3 DNA sequence: TGCAGTGCTGGACTGGCCAATGAGCAGTTCTTC.

This chain uses TRBV25-1 with TRBJ2-7, with D possibly matching TRBD1 (5 bases). With 6 bases removed from V and 0 bases from J, the gap between germline ends came to 15 bases. Germline CDR1 and CDR2: MGHDK and SYGVNS. The CDR3 loop spans 15 amino acids. The CDR3 loop reads CASRATGPSSYEQYF. The CDR3 bases are TGTGCCAGCAGGGCCACAGGCCCCAGCTCCTACGAGCAGTACTTC.

This sequence joins TRBV6-5 and TRBJ1-2; perhaps TRBD1 as D (5 bases). The V end was cut by 6 bases, the J end by 1 base, with 9 bases between. Germline CDR1 MNHEY, CDR2 SVGAGI. The CDR3 extends over 13 amino acids. CDR3 region: CASRTDSNYGYTF. For the CDR3, the DNA is TGTGCCAGCAGGACCGACAGTAACTATGGCTACACCTTC.

The chain joins TRBV25-1 to TRBJ1-4, with 9 bases identical to TRBD1. The CDR3 length is 14 residues. Germline CDR1 and CDR2: MGHDK and SYGVNS. The trim removed 5 bases at V and 8 bases at J, leaving 6 bases unmatched. As DNA, the CDR3 is TGTGCCAGCAGTTTACAGGGGGCTGGAGAAAAACTGTTTTTT. Its protein is CASSLQGAGEKLFF. The full variable domain, in which reference TRBV25-1 and TRBJ1-4 provide the parts outside the CDR3, is EADIYQTPRYLVIGTGKKITLECSQTMGHDKMYWYQQDPGMELHLIHYSYGVNSTEKGDLSSESTVSRIRTEHFPLTLESARPSHTSQYLCASSLQGAGEKLFFGSGTQLSVL.

The CDR3 is CASSGEGGAPTDTQYF. The CDR3 DNA reads as TGTGCCAGCAGTGGGGAGGGAGGGGCCCCCACAGATACGCAGTATTTT. The V call is TRBV28, the J call TRBJ2-3; 7 nucleotides line up with TRBD2. This CDR3 comprises 16 residues. Losses at the gene ends were 5 bases for V and 2 bases for J; bases not matched to a gene: 10. The V gene's germline CDR1 is MDHEN and CDR2 SYDVKM.

The V gene is TRBV6-6, the J gene TRBJ2-4; D might be TRBD1 (6 bases). The CDR3 is 13 residues long. The V gene lost 7 bases and the J gene lost 5 bases, with 12 bases spanning the gap. Germline CDR1 is MNHNY and CDR2 is SVGAGI (reference sequence). The CDR3 DNA follows: TGTGCCAGCATCCCGTCAGGGGAAAACATTCAGTACTTC. Translating it yields CASIPSGENIQYF.

This rearrangement joins TRBV6-5 to TRBJ2-7, with 11 positions matching TRBD2. The CDR3 runs to 15 residues. Looked up from germline, CDR1 is MNHEY and CDR2 is SVGAGI. Losses at the gene ends were 2 bases for V and 4 bases for J; bases not matched to a gene: 4. CDR3 sequence: CASSYLAGGGYEQYF. The CDR3 DNA is TGTGCCAGCAGTTACCTAGCGGGGGGTGGATACGAGCAGTACTTC.

A few counts support this clone. In the same sample, other DNA sequences code for this CDR3. CDR3 amino acids: CATSEGGQPQHF. In nucleotides, the CDR3 is TGTGCCACCAGTGAGGGAGGTCAGCCCCAGCATTTT. The rearrangement links TRBV24-1 to TRBJ1-5; D is uncertain. V was shortened by 4 bases and J by 6 bases, with 6 bases between the two germline ends. The CDR3 is 12 residues long. Per germline, CDR1 KGHDR and CDR2 SFDVKD.

This clone was recorded only once. This same CDR3 is encoded by further DNA sequences in the sample. V gene TRBV5-1 combines with J gene TRBJ1-2, with TRBD1 matching over 9 bases. The V and J ends lost 3 bases and 8 bases, in that order; junction bases with no gene match: 11. Per germline, CDR1 SGHRS and CDR2 YFSETQ. The CDR3 is made up of 15 amino acids. The CDR3 sequence is CASSSNPGQGFGYTF. The DNA of the CDR3 is TGCGCCAGCAGCTCCAATCCGGGACAGGGTTTCGGCTACACCTTC.

The chain is built from TRBV5-1 and TRBJ2-1; TRBD2 is a possible D gene (6 bases). V lost 0 bases to trimming and J lost 1 base, with 11 bases between them. The CDR3 contains 16 residues. Germline CDR1 and CDR2: SGHRS and YFSETQ. DNA for the CDR3: TGCGCCAGCAGCTTGGGTCTCCGGGAGTCCTACAATGAGCAGTTCTTC. Its protein product is CASSLGLRESYNEQFF.

V usage is TRBV7-3 and J usage is TRBJ2-3; 7 bases are a match to TRBD2. CDR3 size: 15 residues. J lost 2 bases, V lost 5 bases, and 7 bases had no gene match. From germline, CDR1 is SGHTA and CDR2 FQGTGA. CDR3 nucleotides: TGTGCCAGCAGCCTGGGGCTAGCGGTCACAGATACGCAGTATTTT. Translation gives CASSLGLAVTDTQYF. Full variable domain (outside the CDR3, taken from reference TRBV7-3 and TRBJ2-3): GAGVSQTPSNKVTEKGKYVELRCDPISGHTALYWYRQSLGQGPEFLIYFQGTGAADDSGLPNDRFFAVRPEGSVSTLKIQRTERGDSAVYLCASSLGLAVTDTQYFGPGTRLTVL.

This rearrangement joins TRBV5-1 to TRBJ2-7; D possibly corresponds to TRBD2 (7 bases). There are 14 residues in the CDR3. The germline CDR1 and CDR2 sequences are SGHRS and YFSETQ. V dropped 0 bases and J dropped 5 bases, with 12 bases sitting between them. The CDR3 spells CASSLVAGAHEQYF. CDR3 sequence (DNA): TGCGCCAGCAGCTTGGTTGCGGGGGCCCACGAGCAGTACTTC.

The table lists this clone with a few counts. The rearrangement joins TRBV28 to TRBJ2-7, with D possibly matching TRBD2 (5 bases). CDR3 size: 16 residues. The germline gives CDR1 MDHEN, CDR2 SYDVKM. With 2 bases removed from V and 2 bases from J, the gap between germline ends came to 16 bases. CDR3 DNA: TGTGCCAGCAGTTTAGATGGGAGCCCCCAACCCTACGAGCAGTACTTC. This codes for CASSLDGSPQPYEQYF.

V and J are TRBV7-2 and TRBJ2-7; 7 nucleotides agree with TRBD1. V shed 5 bases and J 4 bases; nucleotides not matched to a gene: 11. The CDR3 totals 15 residues. Germline V gene lookup returns CDR1 SGHTA and CDR2 FQGNSA. The CDR3 protein is CASSPDDRVGYEQYF. The CDR3 DNA reads TGTGCCAGCAGCCCAGACGACAGGGTAGGGTACGAGCAGTACTTC.

In its sample, this clone was seen many times. V and J are TRBV28 and TRBJ2-5, with a possible D match to TRBD2 (5 bases). Trimming left V 5 bases short and J 0 bases short, with 16 bases between. The germline gives CDR1 MDHEN, CDR2 SYDVKM. This CDR3 contains 16 residues. CDR3 residues: CASSPYGGQNQETQYF. CDR3 coding DNA: TGTGCCAGCAGTCCCTACGGCGGGCAAAACCAAGAGACCCAGTACTTC.

CDR3 in amino acids: CASSGRDTSSGNTIYF. The CDR3 DNA follows: TGTGCCAGCAGCGGCCGGGACACAAGCTCTGGAAACACCATATATTTT. The V and J genes are TRBV9 and TRBJ1-3, with a weak D call TRBD1 (6 bases). Germline V gives CDR1 SGDLS, CDR2 YYNGEE. This CDR3 is built from 16 residues. The V gene lost 3 bases and the J gene lost 0 bases, with 13 bases spanning the gap.

This clone came up many times. V and J are TRBV11-2 and TRBJ1-4; 7 bases agree with TRBD1. V shed 3 bases, J shed 7 bases, and the junction held 2 bases outside the gene matches. The CDR3 totals 13 residues. CDR1 is SGHAT, CDR2 FQNNGV, per germline. The CDR3 spells CASSFGQAEKLFF. CDR3 coding DNA: TGTGCCAGCAGCTTTGGACAGGCTGAAAAACTGTTTTTT.

This clone was recorded once. This rearrangement joins TRBV12-5 to TRBJ2-1, with 9 bases lining up with TRBD2. Trimming at V came to 0 bases and at J to 3 bases, leaving 6 bases not matched to a gene. The CDR3 sequence is 17 residues long. CDR1 is LGHNT, CDR2 FRNRAP, per germline. The CDR3: CASGLVVVAGVYNEQFF. The CDR3 DNA sequence: TGTGCTAGTGGTTTGGTAGTCGTAGCGGGGGTCTACAATGAGCAGTTCTTC.

The CDR3 protein is CASSHSSRGGLVDTQYF. For the CDR3, the DNA is TGTGCCAGCAGCCATTCCTCACGGGGGGGACTAGTGGATACGCAGTATTTT. The chain has TRBV4-2 and TRBJ2-3, with 8 bases lining up with TRBD2. Germline trimming cut 3 bases from V and 6 bases from J; bases unmatched to any gene: 14. Looked up from germline, CDR1 is LGHNA and CDR2 is YNFKEQ. This CDR3 region has 17 residues.

This rearrangement joins TRBV18 to TRBJ1-1; 7 bases are a match to TRBD1. CDR1 and CDR2 from the germline V gene are KGHSH and LQKENI. The CDR3 is made up of 14 amino acids. The junction had 8 bases not matched to a gene; V was cut back by 4 bases and J by 6 bases. CDR3 in DNA: TGTGCCAGCTCACAACAGGGGCTGAGCGCTGAAGCTTTCTTT. This codes for CASSQQGLSAEAFF.

This chain links TRBV6-5 with TRBJ1-5, with 8 bases fitting TRBD1. Trimming took 7 bases from V and 6 from J; bases not matched to a gene: 8. In germline, CDR1 is MNHEY, CDR2 SVGAGI. CDR3 length: 14 residues. The CDR3 nucleotides read TGTGCCAGCAAGAGGGACAGGTTCATTCAGCCCCAGCATTTT. Protein sequence: CASKRDRFIQPQHF.

This chain connects TRBV7-9 to TRBJ1-1; 8 bases match TRBD1. Germline V gene data show CDR1 as SEHNR and CDR2 as FQNEAQ (reference sequence). The CDR3 extends over 17 amino acids. Trimming removed 5 bases from V and 4 bases from J; junction bases left unmatched: 15. The CDR3, as DNA: TGTGCCAGCAGCGCCAAGCCGACAGGGGCTGGAAGCACTGAAGCTTTCTTT. Translation gives CASSAKPTGAGSTEAFF.

The rearrangement joins TRBV5-6 to TRBJ2-7, with 9 positions matching TRBD1. CDR3 length equals 14 residues. Looked up from germline, CDR1 is SGHDT and CDR2 is YYEEEE. The trim removed 3 bases at V and 3 bases at J, leaving 4 bases unmatched. In DNA form, the CDR3 reads TGTGCCAGCAGCTGGGGACAGGGAGTCTACGAGCAGTACTTC. As protein: CASSWGQGVYEQYF.

The J gene is TRBJ2-5, the V gene TRBV18, with 8 bases matching TRBD1. Germline CDR1 and CDR2: KGHSH and LQKENI. J gave up 2 bases and V 2 bases, and 4 bases lay outside the gene matches. The CDR3 sequence is 15 residues long. Here the CDR3 DNA reads TGTGCCAGCTCACCAGACAGGGGCGGACAAGAGACCCAGTACTTC. It yields the protein CASSPDRGGQETQYF. Based on the CDR3 plus reference TRBV18 and TRBJ2-5, the full variable domain is NAGVMQNPRHLVRRRGQEARLRCSPMKGHSHVYWYRQLPEEGLKFMVYLQKENIIDESGMPKERFSAEFPKEGPSILRIQQVVRGDSAAYFCASSPDRGGQETQYFGPGTRLLVL.

Of note for this clone: Different DNA sequences within this sample yield the same CDR3. The chain links TRBV27 to TRBJ1-2, with TRBD1 matching over 10 bases. Trimming took 5 bases from V and 7 from J; bases not matched to a gene: 1. Germline V gene data show CDR1 as MNHEY and CDR2 as SMNVEV (reference sequence). The CDR3 runs 12 residues. CDR3 nucleotide sequence: TGTGCCAGCAGTGGACAGGGGGGTGGCTACACCTTC. Translated: CASSGQGGGYTF.

This rearrangement joins TRBV28 to TRBJ2-7; 9 bases are shared with TRBD2. The CDR3 extends over 15 amino acids. V lost 2 bases, J lost 4 bases, and 6 bases stayed unmatched. Germline assignment: CDR1 MDHEN and CDR2 SYDVKM. CDR3 region: CASSLELAGQYEQYF. For the CDR3, the DNA is TGTGCCAGCAGTTTAGAGCTAGCGGGGCAGTACGAGCAGTACTTC.

The chain is built from TRBV7-2 and TRBJ1-3, with TRBD1 identical over 10 bases. Trimming took 5 bases from V and 9 from J; bases not matched to a gene: 7. The CDR3 runs 14 residues. Germline CDR1 is SGHTA and CDR2 is FQGNSA. CDR3 in DNA: TGTGCCAGCAGCGCCGGGACAGGGGTTAGCACCATATATTTT. Translating gives CASSAGTGVSTIYF.

The J gene is TRBJ2-3, the V gene TRBV28, with 9 bases that match TRBD1. Germline V CDR1 and CDR2: MDHEN, SYDVKM. The V segment lost 7 bases and the J segment 5 bases; nucleotides outside the gene matches: 10. The CDR3 runs to 15 residues. The DNA for the CDR3 is TGTGCCAGCACCCCACAGGGGGCAACGGGAGATACGCAGTATTTT. Protein: CASTPQGATGDTQYF.

The chain couples TRBV2 to TRBJ2-2, with D possibly being TRBD2 (6 bases). V was pared by 7 bases and J by 2 bases, with 8 bases between. CDR3 length: 13 residues. The germline gives CDR1 SNHLY, CDR2 FYNNEI. The CDR3 bases are TGTGCCAGCAATAGCGGTAACACCGGGGAGCTGTTTTTT. Its translation is CASNSGNTGELFF.